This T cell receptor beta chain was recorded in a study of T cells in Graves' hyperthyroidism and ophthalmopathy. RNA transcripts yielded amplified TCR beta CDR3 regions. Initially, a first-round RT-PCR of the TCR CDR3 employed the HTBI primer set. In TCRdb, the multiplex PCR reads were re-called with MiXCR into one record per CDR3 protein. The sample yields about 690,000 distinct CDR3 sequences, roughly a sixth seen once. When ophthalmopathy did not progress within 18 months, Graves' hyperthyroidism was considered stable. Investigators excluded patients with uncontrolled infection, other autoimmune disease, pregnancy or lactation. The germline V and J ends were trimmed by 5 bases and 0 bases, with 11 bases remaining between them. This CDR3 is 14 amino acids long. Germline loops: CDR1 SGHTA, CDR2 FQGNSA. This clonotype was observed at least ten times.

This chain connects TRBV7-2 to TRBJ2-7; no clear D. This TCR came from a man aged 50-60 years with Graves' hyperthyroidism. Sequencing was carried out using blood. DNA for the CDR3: TGTGCCAGCAGCAAAACAAGGGTCTCCTACGAGCAGTACTTC. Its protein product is CASSKTRVSYEQYF.